This TCR beta chain was identified during a study of blood T cell repertoires in COVID-19. Study-wide context: COVID-19 samples from acute and convalescent phases originated in the United States, Italy and Spain. Sources were T cells, B-cell-depleted T cells, or PBMCs; the material itself was cDNA or gDNA.

Sequencing was performed with immunoSEQ multiplex PCR; in TCRdb, only in-frame clones are kept and a portion is missing. This sample yields around 480,000 clones, of which 88% are seen a single time; 10% to 15% belongs to the top ten. Germline values: CDR1 LNHDA, CDR2 SQIVND (reference sequence). Trimming cost V 5 bases and J 0 bases, with 10 bases left between them. The CDR3 covers 14 residues. This clone was detected once. The genes are TRBV19 and TRBJ1-2, with no clear D. This TCR was sampled from a woman between 45 and 60 years old with COVID-19, enrolled during active disease. Sequenced sample: peripheral blood. The CDR3 DNA follows: TGTGCCAGTAGTCGCAGGAAATCTAACTATGGCTACACCTTC. This encodes CASSRRKSNYGYTF.